These T cell receptor beta chains were read from a single sample in a study of early T cells in non-severe SARS-CoV-2 infection. TCRdb independently ran MiXCR on the 5' RACE reads; one entry per CDR3 protein. The sample carries 85,000 to 90,000 distinct CDR3 sequences, approximately 14% recorded once. The material sequenced was whole blood. These receptors came from an adult who was a healthcare worker with PCR-confirmed SARS-CoV-2 infection or an uninfected control (not recorded which). Both conserved end residues are part of each CDR3. The D gene is left open where the match is weak. The listing skips clone size in some rows; elsewhere it reads once, few, many or a size class.

DNA: TGTGCCAGCAACCCCCGGGACACCCGCGCAGATACGCAGTATTTT; CDR3: CASNPRDTRADTQYF; V: TRBV12-3/TRBV12-4; D: -; size: -; J: TRBJ2-3; length: 15
DNA: TGTGCCAGCAGCTTAGCCGCACCTTATGAAAAACTGTTTTTT; CDR3: CASSLAAPYEKLFF; V: TRBV7-9; D: -; size: few; J: TRBJ1-4; length: 14
DNA: TGTGCCAGCAGCTTAGTGTCCTATGGCTACACCTTC; CDR3: CASSLVSYGYTF; V: TRBV11-2; D: -; size: few; J: TRBJ1-2; length: 12
DNA: TGTGCCAGCAGCAACACAAAACAGGGGGGTGACATTCAGTACTTC; CDR3: CASSNTKQGGDIQYF; V: TRBV5-6; D: TRBD1; size: many; J: TRBJ2-4; length: 15
DNA: TGCGCCAGCAGCCAAGAGGTCACGGGGTCCTCCTACGAGCAGTACTTC; CDR3: CASSQEVTGSSYEQYF; V: TRBV4-1; D: -; size: few; J: TRBJ2-7; length: 16
DNA: TGTGCCAGCAGCGAACTAGGAGATCGGCAAGAGACCCAGTACTTC; CDR3: CASSELGDRQETQYF; V: TRBV9; D: -; size: few; J: TRBJ2-5; length: 15
DNA: TGTGCCTTGGACCGGGACAGGGGCTACGAGCAGTACTTC; CDR3: CALDRDRGYEQYF; V: TRBV6-1; D: TRBD1; size: -; J: TRBJ2-7; length: 13
DNA: TGTGCCAGCAGTTTCGGGACTTATGGAACGGATGAGCAGTTCTTC; CDR3: CASSFGTYGTDEQFF; V: TRBV11-2; D: -; size: -; J: TRBJ2-1; length: 15
DNA: TGTGCCAGCAGCTTATATGGGACACCCGGAAACACCATATATTTT; CDR3: CASSLYGTPGNTIYF; V: TRBV11-2; D: -; size: many; J: TRBJ1-3; length: 15
DNA: TGTGCCAGCCGCCACGCCAGGGGAGACTATGGCTACACCTTC; CDR3: CASRHARGDYGYTF; V: TRBV2; D: -; size: few; J: TRBJ1-2; length: 14
DNA: TGTGCCAGCAGCAACAACAGGGATCAGCCCCAGCATTTT; CDR3: CASSNNRDQPQHF; V: TRBV7-8; D: -; size: -; J: TRBJ1-5; length: 13
DNA: TGTGCCAGCAGCCCAGGCTACAATCAGCCCCAGCATTTT; CDR3: CASSPGYNQPQHF; V: TRBV5-6; D: -; size: many; J: TRBJ1-5; length: 13
DNA: TGTGCCAGCAGCCGGGTGGGGAGAGCCACTGAAGCTTTCTTT; CDR3: CASSRVGRATEAFF; V: TRBV12-3/TRBV12-4; D: -; size: -; J: TRBJ1-1; length: 14
DNA: TGCAGTGCCTTTCATGGTTTCGGCCTAGCGGGGAGCTCCTACAATGAGCAGTTCTTC; CDR3: CSAFHGFGLAGSSYNEQFF; V: TRBV20-1; D: TRBD2; size: -; J: TRBJ2-1; length: 19
DNA: TGTGCCTGGAGAAGTAGCGGGGAGCAGTTCTTC; CDR3: CAWRSSGEQFF; V: TRBV30; D: TRBD2; size: medium-sized; J: TRBJ2-1; length: 11
DNA: TGTGCCAGCAGTTACTCTGCAGGCAGCTCTGGGGCCAACGTCCTGACTTTC; CDR3: CASSYSAGSSGANVLTF; V: TRBV6-5; D: -; size: few; J: TRBJ2-6; length: 17
DNA: TGTGCCAGCAGCTTGGAACACAGCCCGCCTAACTATGGCTACACCTTC; CDR3: CASSLEHSPPNYGYTF; V: TRBV11-2; D: -; size: many; J: TRBJ1-2; length: 16
DNA: TGTGCCAGCAGCTTCGGGGCCGGGCAGCCCTACGAGCAGTACTTC; CDR3: CASSFGAGQPYEQYF; V: TRBV5-5; D: -; size: -; J: TRBJ2-7; length: 15
DNA: TGTGCCAGCAGCTTAGGTTCTAGCTCCTACAATGAGCAGTTCTTC; CDR3: CASSLGSSSYNEQFF; V: TRBV7-7; D: -; size: -; J: TRBJ2-1; length: 15
DNA: TGTGCCAGCAGCCTCCAGATAGGGGCTAGGGATCCCCAGTACTTC; CDR3: CASSLQIGARDPQYF; V: TRBV7-9; D: -; size: many; J: TRBJ2-5; length: 15
DNA: TGCAGCGTTGAGACCCCGGGACTAGCTCAGGGTAGACTATACTACGAGCAGTACTTC; CDR3: CSVETPGLAQGRLYYEQYF; V: TRBV29-1; D: TRBD2; size: few; J: TRBJ2-7; length: 19
DNA: TGTGCCAGCAGCTTATCAAGTACGGGGATTTTCTCCTACGAGCAGTACTTC; CDR3: CASSLSSTGIFSYEQYF; V: TRBV7-8; D: -; size: -; J: TRBJ2-7; length: 17
DNA: TGTGCCACCCAAGCGGCATCCTACAATGAGCAGTTCTTC; CDR3: CATQAASYNEQFF; V: TRBV24-1; D: -; size: few; J: TRBJ2-1; length: 13
DNA: TGTGCCAGTAGTATCGGCAGAGTTAACACAGATACGCAGTATTTT; CDR3: CASSIGRVNTDTQYF; V: TRBV19; D: -; size: -; J: TRBJ2-3; length: 15
DNA: TGTGCCAGCAGCTCGTCCCGGGACAGGGAAAGGGGTCTGCGGACGCGGTATTTT; CDR3: CASSSSRDRERGLRTRYF; V: TRBV11-2; D: TRBD1; size: -; J: TRBJ2-3; length: 18
DNA: TGTGCCAGCAGTCAATCCCGGGAGAACACTGAAGCTTTCTTT; CDR3: CASSQSRENTEAFF; V: TRBV6-6; D: -; size: few; J: TRBJ1-1; length: 14
DNA: TGTGCCAGCAGCTTAAAACTAGCGGGAGGTAATGAGCAGTTCTTC; CDR3: CASSLKLAGGNEQFF; V: TRBV7-8; D: TRBD2; size: -; J: TRBJ2-1; length: 15
DNA: TGTGCCAGCAGTTACCCCAGGGAACGTCTGTATCAGCCCCAGCATTTT; CDR3: CASSYPRERLYQPQHF; V: TRBV27; D: -; size: few; J: TRBJ1-5; length: 16
DNA: TGCAGCGCCCCAGTCGGCTATGAGCAGTTCTTC; CDR3: CSAPVGYEQFF; V: TRBV29-1; D: -; size: -; J: TRBJ2-1; length: 11